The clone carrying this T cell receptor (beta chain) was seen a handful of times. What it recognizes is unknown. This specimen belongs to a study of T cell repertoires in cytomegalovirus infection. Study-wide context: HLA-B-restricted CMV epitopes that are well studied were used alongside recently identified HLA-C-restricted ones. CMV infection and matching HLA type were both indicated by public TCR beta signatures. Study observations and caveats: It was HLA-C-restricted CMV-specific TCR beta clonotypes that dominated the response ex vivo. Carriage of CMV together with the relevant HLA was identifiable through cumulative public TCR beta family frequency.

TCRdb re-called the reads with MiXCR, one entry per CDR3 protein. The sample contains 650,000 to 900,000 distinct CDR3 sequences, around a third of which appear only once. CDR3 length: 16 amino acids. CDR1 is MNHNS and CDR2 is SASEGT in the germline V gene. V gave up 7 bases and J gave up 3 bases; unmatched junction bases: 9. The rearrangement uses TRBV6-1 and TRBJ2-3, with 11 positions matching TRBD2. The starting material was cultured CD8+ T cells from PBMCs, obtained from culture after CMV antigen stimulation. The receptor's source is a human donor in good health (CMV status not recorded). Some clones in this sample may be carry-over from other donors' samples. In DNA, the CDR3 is TGTGCCAGCAAATTTTCGTTAGCGGGGGGGACAGATACGCAGTATTTT. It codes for CASKFSLAGGTDTQYF.